This TCR beta chain derives from a study of cytomegalovirus exposure and HLA in healthy donors (dated by TCRdb to 2016 to 2017). For the wider study: The 500 to 800 repertoires of the first cohort and the 120 validation repertoires were produced on the same platform, according to a later analysis. The study was designed to test whether signatures of past pathogen exposure could be identified by cataloging public T cell receptors. A separate validation cohort of roughly 110 different subjects was used in addition to the approximately 640-subject first cohort. High-throughput TCR immunosequencing, statistical association of individual TCRs with disease status, and machine learning were combined to predict cytomegalovirus infection status.

Separate from the approximately 700-subject first cohort, the validation cohort of around 130 subjects was the group to which the donors belonged. V is pared back by 10 bases and J by 1 base, with 11 bases lying between the germline termini. Spanning cysteine to phenylalanine, the CDR3 consists of 13 amino acids. The sequence is cut down to CDR3 DNA, 39 bases in frame from base 1. CDR1 and CDR2, looked up from the germline V gene (reference sequence), are LNHDA and SQIVND. Concerning this clone: The target of this receptor is not known. Per-nucleotide qualities are absent, and no much larger clonotype sits a single base away.

To prepare the library, the immunoSEQ multiplex PCR assay was applied. Per the authors' processing: To diagnose cytomegalovirus status from the catalog of TCR beta chain sequences, a statistical classification framework was built. The table comes from immuneACCESS by way of TCRdb, which keeps in-frame sequences with V and J called. Part of the clones is missing from these tables; in studies checked, under half for an unresolved V gene and the rest for unknown reasons. The V and J calls and the clone size are those of that table, but D and trimming were determined from the DNA. The sample table lists 130,000 to 150,000 clones, about four fifths of them with a count of one. The ten largest account for roughly 1.4% of the sample. General findings and caveats noted by the study authors: In the study, about 150 TCR beta chains were listed as associated with cytomegalovirus. A later analysis lacked HLA typing for the validation cohort, so it scored co-occurrence in that cohort across all 110 or so repertoires. While some public TCRs were present in many individuals, most TCR sequences turned up only very rarely across donors. Subsequent analysis determined that TCRs grouped into clusters in the first cohort also showed a tendency toward co-occurrence across the roughly 120 validation repertoires, and approximately 94% of cluster scores exceeded 0. It was suggested by the authors that the approach could potentially be generalized to other disease states and immunological phenotypes. Three of the identified cytomegalovirus-associated TCR beta chains were confirmed in vitro to be specific for cytomegalovirus antigens. In both the original and validation cohorts, the classifier was reported to diagnose cytomegalovirus status with high specificity and sensitivity.

This TCR derives from a woman in her thirties in good health and CMV-seronegative. Material: PBMCs. Recombination connected TRBV19 to TRBJ2-1; confidence is insufficient to name the D gene. The bases are TGTGCCACATCGTTAGCTTCCTACAATGAGCAGTTCTTC. It translates as CATSLASYNEQFF.